This is a list of T cell receptor beta chains from one sample in a study of shared clonotypes between healthy human individuals. Only in-frame clones appear in the TCRdb table, and some are missing; sequencing was by immunoSEQ multiplex PCR. The profile shows about 2.5 million clones, 85% to 95% of them singletons. The sequenced material came from naive CD4+ T cells from PBMCs. The receptor source for this set is a man aged 18 to 30 in good health. Some clones in this sample may be carry-over from other donors' samples. Each CDR3 is given with its conserved first and last residue. The D gene is left open where the match is weak. Part of the rows lack a size; the others show once, few, many or a class for expanded clones.

. | . | TRBJ2-4 | TRBV29-1 | CRARGGKNIQYF | TGCAGAGCTCGGGGTGGGAAAAACATTCAGTACTTC
TRBD2 | . | TRBJ2-3 | TRBV7-9 | CASSLAPGLADLADTQYF | TGTGCCAGCAGCTTAGCTCCCGGGCTAGCGGATTTAGCAGATACGCAGTATTTT
TRBD2 | . | TRBJ2-1 | TRBV7-8 | CASRKGLAGIYNEQFF | TGTGCCAGCAGGAAGGGACTAGCGGGAATCTACAATGAGCAGTTCTTC
TRBD2 | . | TRBJ2-1 | TRBV5-4 | CASSGTSGPNEQFF | TGTGCCAGCAGCGGGACTAGCGGCCCCAATGAGCAGTTCTTC
. | . | TRBJ2-7 | TRBV5-1 | CASAVSGTDAYEQYF | TGCGCCAGCGCGGTTTCTGGGACTGACGCCTACGAGCAGTACTTC
. | . | TRBJ1-4 | TRBV28 | CASGPQGRLYEKLFF | TGTGCCAGCGGGCCACAAGGCCGCCTTTATGAAAAACTGTTTTTT
. | . | TRBJ1-5 | TRBV6-6 | CASSYGRGAVGQPQHF | TGTGCCAGCAGTTACGGGCGGGGGGCGGTGGGTCAGCCCCAGCATTTT
TRBD1 | . | TRBJ1-5 | TRBV10-3 | CAISGQGATGPQHF | TGTGCCATCAGTGGACAGGGGGCCACGGGGCCCCAGCATTTT
TRBD2 | once | TRBJ2-2 | TRBV28 | CASSGLAGGINTGELFF | TGTGCCAGCAGTGGACTAGCGGGAGGTATAAACACCGGGGAGCTGTTTTTT
. | . | TRBJ2-1 | TRBV28 | CASSSQGLEQFF | TGTGCCAGCAGTTCACAGGGTCTTGAGCAGTTCTTC
. | . | TRBJ2-7 | TRBV7-2 | CASSLSVRTYEQYF | TGTGCCAGCAGCCTCAGCGTTAGGACCTACGAGCAGTACTTC